This T cell receptor (beta chain) appears in the sequencing data of a study of vaccination and CD4 T cells after COVID-19. This clonotype was counted between two and nine times. The antigen is undetermined. The treatment: approximately 9-day PBMC culture with coronavirus spike peptide pools or control peptides (ViraFEST assay). An unexposed donor provided the CD4+ T cells, which were collected before the COVID-19 pandemic (2011-2018). At the Johns Hopkins FTIC core, DNA taken from cultured CD4+ T cells was sequenced by way of the Oncomine TCR Beta short-read assay. TCRdb independently ran MiXCR on the PCR reads; one entry per CDR3 protein. The table has fewer than 9,500 distinct CDR3 sequences, around 50% seen once. Sequencing was carried out using CD4+ T cells from blood, cultured in vitro. The sequence was collected from a human donor in good health.

CDR3: CASRTGADTEAFF. CDR3 in DNA: TGTGCCAGCAGAACAGGGGCGGATACTGAAGCTTTCTTT. The chain carries TRBV2 and TRBJ1-1, with 7 bases aligning to TRBD1. This CDR3 contains 13 residues. The V segment lost 6 bases and the J segment 5 bases; nucleotides outside the gene matches: 6. From germline, CDR1 is SNHLY and CDR2 FYNNEI.